The clone carrying this TCR beta chain was counted only a few times. Antigen specificity is unknown. This specimen comes from a study of response to subunit inactivated influenza vaccine. One entry per CDR3 protein results from TCRdb running MiXCR on the RT-PCR reads. This sample has 610,000 or so distinct CDR3 sequences, with around 15% found just once. Regarding the study as a whole: It was suggested by the authors that few new T cells are recruited by each seasonal influenza vaccination.

The CDR3 is 15 amino acids. CDR1 MNHEY and CDR2 SVGAGI come from the germline V gene. V shed 2 bases and J shed 0 bases, with 10 bases lying between them. V usage is TRBV6-5 and J usage is TRBJ1-1; D may be TRBD1 (5 bases). The sequences come from PBMCs from blood, collected 11 to 12 days after vaccination. The TCR originated in a man aged 45-60 years who received an inactivated influenza vaccine. For the CDR3, the DNA is TGTGCCAGCAGTTACGGGGGACCCATGAACACTGAAGCTTTCTTT. It yields the protein CASSYGGPMNTEAFF.